This T cell receptor (beta chain) was found in a study of cytomegalovirus exposure and HLA in healthy donors. Study observations and caveats: A later look showed TCR association rates differing by HLA locus, highest for DRB1 and lowest for HLA-C. When the data were analyzed later, several of the most significant clusters appeared to be linked to common viral pathogens. Later analysis found that TCR beta chains associated with HLA were more clonally expanded than other, equally common chains.

This clone was observed a single time. Its antigen is not identified. J gave up 5 bases and V 2 bases, and 2 bases lay outside the gene matches. The CDR3 consists of 13 residues. Per the germline V gene, CDR1 is MNHNS and CDR2 is SASEGT. In the PCR, 60 Vbeta and 13 Jbeta primers were used. Generated by immunoSEQ multiplex PCR, the TCRdb table keeps only in-frame clones and is missing some. The sample has about 160,000 clones, approximately 81% seen once. The receptor comes from a boy aged 2 to 9 in good health and CMV-seronegative. This chain uses TRBV6-1 with TRBJ1-2; 7 positions agree with TRBD1. Sequencing was performed on PBMCs. The CDR3 reads CASSETGAYGYTF. For the CDR3, the DNA is TGTGCCAGCAGTGAAACAGGGGCGTATGGCTACACCTTC.